Each of the 9 T cell receptor beta chains below was sequenced from the same sample in a study of T-cell reconstitution after alpha-beta-depleted transplantation in children. TCRbeta library preparation incorporated unique molecular identifiers. MiXCR was run by TCRdb on the PCR reads, yielding one entry per CDR3 protein. The sample yields fewer than 250,000 distinct CDR3 sequences, 17% seen once. Sequencing was performed on PBMCs, mostly from graft donor cells, taken 360 days after TCRalphabeta/CD19-depleted stem cell transplant. The receptor set was obtained from a male patient between 2 and 15 years old who had a stem cell transplant for acute lymphoblastic leukemia, so the T cells may come from the graft donor.

The gene calls are TRBV7-2 and TRBJ2-7; tentatively, D is TRBD1 or TRBD2 (6 bases each). Trimming pared 0 bases from V and 7 bases from J, leaving 13 bases between. There are 14 residues in the CDR3. In germline, CDR1 is SGHTA, CDR2 FQGNSA. CDR3 sequence (DNA): TGTGCCAGCAGCTTAGCGACGGGGGCAGGGGAGCAGTACTTC. It yields the protein CASSLATGAGEQYF. The full variable domain, rest sourced from reference TRBV7-2 and TRBJ2-7, is GAGVSQSPSNKVTEKGKDVELRCDPISGHTALYWYRQSLGQGLEFLIYFQGNSAPDKSGLPSDRFSAERTGGSVSTLTIQRTQQEDSAVYLCASSLATGAGEQYFGPGTRLTVT.

This clonotype was found many times. The J gene is TRBJ2-7, the V gene TRBV20-1, with 9 nucleotides matching TRBD2. J was trimmed by 2 bases and V by 6 bases; bases with no gene match: 2. The CDR3 has 12 amino acids. CDR1 and CDR2 from the germline V gene are DFQATT and SNEGSKA (reference sequence). DNA of the CDR3: TGCAGTGCGGGCGGGGGGGCCTACGAGCAGTACTTC. Its translation is CSAGGGAYEQYF.

In this sample, this clonotype turned up a few times. The chain links TRBV18 to TRBJ2-2; TRBD2 aligns across 9 bases. The CDR3 loop spans 16 amino acids. V shed 1 base and J 6 bases; nucleotides not matched to a gene: 6. The germline V gene encodes CDR1 KGHSH and CDR2 LQKENI. This CDR3 reads CASSPQGLAEPGELFF. The CDR3 DNA follows: TGTGCCAGCTCACCACAGGGACTAGCCGAACCCGGGGAGCTGTTTTTT.

This rearrangement joins TRBV5-1 to TRBJ2-2, with D maybe TRBD1 (5 bases). Germline loops: CDR1 SGHRS, CDR2 YFSETQ. V was shortened by 2 bases and J by 4 bases, with 15 bases between the two germline ends. This CDR3 is built from 16 residues. The CDR3 DNA follows: TGCGCCAGCAGCTTTAGGGGCAGCGAAGGCACCGGGGAGCTGTTTTTT. This encodes CASSFRGSEGTGELFF. Full variable domain (outside the CDR3, taken from reference TRBV5-1 and TRBJ2-2): KAGVTQTPRYLIKTRGQQVTLSCSPISGHRSVSWYQQTPGQGLQFLFEYFSETQRNKGNFPGRFSGRQFSNSRSEMNVSTLELGDSALYLCASSFRGSEGTGELFFGEGSRLTVL.

This clonotype has just a few counts. This chain links TRBV5-1 with TRBJ2-7; maybe TRBD1 (5 bases). Trimming stripped 7 bases from V and 0 bases from J, with 14 bases between. This CDR3 has 14 amino acids. Germline CDR1 is SGHRS and CDR2 is YFSETQ. CDR3 protein: CASQGTLVSYEQYF. The DNA of the CDR3 is TGCGCCAGCCAGGGTACCTTAGTCTCCTACGAGCAGTACTTC.

This clonotype came up a few times. The gene calls are TRBV6-2 or TRBV6-3 and TRBJ1-1; 7 bases align to TRBD1. The CDR3 length is 13 residues. Per the germline V gene, CDR1 is MNHEY and CDR2 is SVGEGT. Trimming at V came to 3 bases and at J to 7 bases, leaving 5 bases not matched to a gene. The CDR3: CASSYSRDSEAFF. In nucleotides, the CDR3 is TGTGCCAGCAGTTATTCCCGGGACAGTGAAGCTTTCTTT.

In this sample, this clonotype turned up a few times. The chain combines TRBV12-3 or TRBV12-4 with TRBJ2-2; possibly TRBD1 for D (5 bases). The CDR3 totals 15 residues. Trimming removed 6 bases at V and 5 bases at J, with 16 bases between. The CDR3 here is CASRPPRQRTGELFF. CDR3 nucleotide sequence: TGTGCCAGCAGACCCCCCAGACAGAGGACCGGGGAGCTGTTTTTT.

This clonotype has more than one count but fewer than ten. In DNA, the CDR3 is TGTGCCAGCAGTTTAATCGCAGGTGTCGGTTTCGAGCAGTACTTC. Translated, it gives CASSLIAGVGFEQYF. V and J are TRBV12-3 or TRBV12-4 and TRBJ2-7; D is unresolved. The CDR3 is 15 amino acids. Trimming shortened V by 2 bases and J by 6 bases, and 17 bases separated the two germline ends.

This clonotype was counted at least ten times. The chain links TRBV27 to TRBJ2-3; possible D gene TRBD2, 5 bases. The CDR3 spans 12 residues. V dropped 6 bases and J dropped 2 bases, with 6 bases sitting between them. From germline, CDR1 is MNHEY and CDR2 SMNVEV (reference sequence). CDR3 in DNA: TGTGCCAGCAGGACTATCACAGATACGCAGTATTTT. Its translation is CASRTITDTQYF.